The 3 T cell receptor beta chains in this list originate from one sample, sequenced in a study of Graves' ophthalmopathy and Graves' hyperthyroidism. Scientists amplified the TCR beta CDR3 regions from RNA transcripts. The workflow started with a first-round RT-PCR run with HTBI primers and then moved on to a second-round multiplex PCR. TCRdb ran MiXCR on the multiplex PCR reads and lists one entry per CDR3 protein. The table shows hundreds of thousands of distinct CDR3 sequences, with roughly 40% occurring only once. Material for sequencing was peripheral blood. These receptors were taken from an adult man with Graves' ophthalmopathy.

This clonotype has a handful of counts. The chain combines TRBV5-1 with TRBJ2-5, with a possible D match to TRBD1 (5 bases). Germline CDR1 and CDR2: SGHRS and YFSETQ. V dropped 2 bases and J dropped 5 bases, with 13 bases sitting between them. The CDR3 is made up of 14 amino acids. CDR3 amino acids: CASSFLQGAETQYF. Here the CDR3 DNA reads TGCGCCAGCAGCTTTCTTCAGGGTGCGGAGACCCAGTACTTC. Looking up the rest from reference TRBV5-1 and TRBJ2-5 gives the full variable domain: KAGVTQTPRYLIKTRGQQVTLSCSPISGHRSVSWYQQTPGQGLQFLFEYFSETQRNKGNFPGRFSGRQFSNSRSEMNVSTLELGDSALYLCASSFLQGAETQYFGPGTRLLVL.

This clonotype was found many times. The chain has TRBV5-1 and TRBJ1-1, with D tentatively TRBD1 (6 bases). There are 15 residues in the CDR3. The V and J ends lost 4 bases and 0 bases respectively, with 13 bases between them. Germline V lookup: CDR1 SGHRS, CDR2 YFSETQ. The CDR3 loop reads CASSEQGGMNTEAFF. In DNA, the CDR3 is TGCGCCAGCAGCGAACAGGGTGGGATGAACACTGAAGCTTTCTTT.

On this clonotype: At one boundary the junction diverges from the germline segment, which might be a read error. The chain recombines TRBV7-8 with TRBJ2-5; D remains unclear. Germline lookup yields CDR1 SGHVS and CDR2 FQNEAQ. The CDR3 extends over 16 amino acids. CDR3 residues: CASSHLTVAGRETQYF. The CDR3 DNA reads TGCGCCAGCAGCCACCTTACCGTCGCCGGAAGAGAGACCCAGTACTTC.